This TCR beta chain was documented in a study of Graves' ophthalmopathy and Graves' hyperthyroidism. As concerns this clonotype: Its matching antigen is unknown.

TCR beta CDR3 amplification used RNA transcripts. The first-round RT-PCR employed HTBI primers together with the Qiagen OneStep RT-PCR kit. A multiplex PCR was then performed as the second round. TCRdb used MiXCR to reprocess the multiplex PCR reads, holding one entry per CDR3 protein. The sample includes 170,000 or so distinct CDR3 sequences, over 35% of them seen just once. The germline CDR1 and CDR2 sequences are SGHNT and YYREEE (reference sequence). Trimming cost V 4 bases and J 4 bases, with 11 bases left between them. The CDR3 runs to 13 residues. Study-level points and caveats: With around 69% sensitivity and roughly 76% specificity, the model predicted ophthalmopathy progression.

Sequencing was done on a sample of peripheral blood. The sequence derives from a woman between 40 and 55 years old with Graves' ophthalmopathy. V gene TRBV5-4 combines with J gene TRBJ1-2; the D gene is possibly TRBD1 (6 bases). CDR3 DNA: TGTGCCAGCAGCGTGACAGGCTTCTATGGCTACACCTTC. Translating gives CASSVTGFYGYTF.